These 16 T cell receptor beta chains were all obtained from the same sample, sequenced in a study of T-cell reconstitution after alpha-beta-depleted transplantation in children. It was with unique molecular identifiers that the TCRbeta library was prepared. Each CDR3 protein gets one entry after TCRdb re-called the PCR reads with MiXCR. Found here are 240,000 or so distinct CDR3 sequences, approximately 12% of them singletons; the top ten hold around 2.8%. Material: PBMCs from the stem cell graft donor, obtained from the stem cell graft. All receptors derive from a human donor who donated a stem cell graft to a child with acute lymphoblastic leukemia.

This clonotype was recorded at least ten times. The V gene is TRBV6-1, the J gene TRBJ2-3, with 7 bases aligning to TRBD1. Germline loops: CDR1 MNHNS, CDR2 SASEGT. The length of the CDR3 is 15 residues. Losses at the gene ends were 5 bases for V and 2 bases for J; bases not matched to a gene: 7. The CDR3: CASSRTGATTDTQYF. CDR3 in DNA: TGTGCCAGCAGTCGAACAGGGGCGACCACAGATACGCAGTATTTT.

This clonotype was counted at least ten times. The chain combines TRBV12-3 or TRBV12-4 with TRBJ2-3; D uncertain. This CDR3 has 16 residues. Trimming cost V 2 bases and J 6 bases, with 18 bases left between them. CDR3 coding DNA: TGTGCCAGCAGTTTACCTACCCTATTATCACAGGATACGCAGTATTTT. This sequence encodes CASSLPTLLSQDTQYF.

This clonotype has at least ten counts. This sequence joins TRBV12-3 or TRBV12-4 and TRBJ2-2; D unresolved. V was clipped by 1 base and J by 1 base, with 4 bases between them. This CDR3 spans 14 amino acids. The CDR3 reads CASSLVENTGELFF. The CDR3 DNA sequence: TGTGCCAGCAGTTTAGTGGAGAACACCGGGGAGCTGTTTTTT.

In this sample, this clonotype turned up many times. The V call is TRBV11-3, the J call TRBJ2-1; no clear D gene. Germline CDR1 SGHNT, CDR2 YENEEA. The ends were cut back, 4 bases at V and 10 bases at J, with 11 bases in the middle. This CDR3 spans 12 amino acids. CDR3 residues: CASSSSSREQFF. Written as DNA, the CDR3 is TGTGCCAGCAGCTCCTCCTCGCGCGAGCAGTTCTTC.

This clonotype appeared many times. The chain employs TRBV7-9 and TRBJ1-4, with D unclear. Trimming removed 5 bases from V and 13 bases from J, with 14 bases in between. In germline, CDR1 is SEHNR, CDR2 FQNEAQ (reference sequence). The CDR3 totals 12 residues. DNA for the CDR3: TGTGCCAGCAGCGACGGCCGCTTAGGACTGTTTTTT. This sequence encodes CASSDGRLGLFF. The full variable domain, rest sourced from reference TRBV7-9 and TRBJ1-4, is DTGVSQNPRHKITKRGQNVTFRCDPISEHNRLYWYRQTLGQGPEFLTYFQNEAQLEKSRLLSDRFSAERPKGSFSTLEIQRTEQGDSAMYLCASSDGRLGLFFGSGTQLSVL.

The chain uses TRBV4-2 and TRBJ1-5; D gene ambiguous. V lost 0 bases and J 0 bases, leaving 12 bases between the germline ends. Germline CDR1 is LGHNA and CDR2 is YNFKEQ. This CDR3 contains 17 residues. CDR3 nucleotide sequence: TGTGCCAGCAGCCAAGACGGGGTTGGGGTTAGCAATCAGCCCCAGCATTTT. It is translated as CASSQDGVGVSNQPQHF.

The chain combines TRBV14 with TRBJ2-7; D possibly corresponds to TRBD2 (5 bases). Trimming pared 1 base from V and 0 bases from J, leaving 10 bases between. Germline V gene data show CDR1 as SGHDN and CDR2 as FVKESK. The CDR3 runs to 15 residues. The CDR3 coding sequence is TGTGCCAGCAGCCAAGGAGCGGCGGGCTCCTACGAGCAGTACTTC. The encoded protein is CASSQGAAGSYEQYF.

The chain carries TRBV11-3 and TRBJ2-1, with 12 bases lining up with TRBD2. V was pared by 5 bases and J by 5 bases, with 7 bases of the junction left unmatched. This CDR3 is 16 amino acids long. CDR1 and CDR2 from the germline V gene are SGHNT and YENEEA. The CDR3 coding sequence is TGTGCCAGCAGCAGTCTAGCGGGGGGGTCAGACAATGAGCAGTTCTTC. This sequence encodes CASSSLAGGSDNEQFF.

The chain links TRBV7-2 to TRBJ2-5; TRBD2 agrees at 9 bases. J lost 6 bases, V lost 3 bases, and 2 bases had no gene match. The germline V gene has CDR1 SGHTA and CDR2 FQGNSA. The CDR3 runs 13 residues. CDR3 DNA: TGTGCCAGCAGCTTCCTAGCGGGACAGACCCAGTACTTC. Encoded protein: CASSFLAGQTQYF. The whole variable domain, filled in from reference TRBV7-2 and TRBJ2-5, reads GAGVSQSPSNKVTEKGKDVELRCDPISGHTALYWYRQSLGQGLEFLIYFQGNSAPDKSGLPSDRFSAERTGGSVSTLTIQRTQQEDSAVYLCASSFLAGQTQYFGPGTRLLVL.

CDR3 in amino acids: CASSESLAGWTSPLHF. The CDR3 DNA follows: TGTGCCAGCAGTGAATCTCTTGCAGGGTGGACTTCACCCCTCCACTTT. The rearrangement uses TRBV6-1 and TRBJ1-6; possibly TRBD1 for D (5 bases). Germline CDR1 is MNHNS and CDR2 is SASEGT. The length of the CDR3 is 16 residues. V shed 2 bases and J shed 9 bases, with 17 bases lying between them.

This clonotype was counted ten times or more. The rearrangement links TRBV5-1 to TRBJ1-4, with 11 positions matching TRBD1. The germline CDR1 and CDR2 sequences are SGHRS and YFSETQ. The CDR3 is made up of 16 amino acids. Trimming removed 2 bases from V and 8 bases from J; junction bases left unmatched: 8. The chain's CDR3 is CASSFGTGGNKEKLFF. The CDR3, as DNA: TGCGCCAGCAGCTTCGGGACAGGGGGAAATAAGGAAAAACTGTTTTTT. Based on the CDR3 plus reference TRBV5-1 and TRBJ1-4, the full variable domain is KAGVTQTPRYLIKTRGQQVTLSCSPISGHRSVSWYQQTPGQGLQFLFEYFSETQRNKGNFPGRFSGRQFSNSRSEMNVSTLELGDSALYLCASSFGTGGNKEKLFFGSGTQLSVL.

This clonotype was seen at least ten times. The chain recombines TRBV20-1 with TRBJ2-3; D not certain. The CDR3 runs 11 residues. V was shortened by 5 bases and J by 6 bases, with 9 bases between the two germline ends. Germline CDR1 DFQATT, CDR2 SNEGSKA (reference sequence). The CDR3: CSARTLDTQYF. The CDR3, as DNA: TGCAGTGCTCGGACCTTGGATACGCAGTATTTT.

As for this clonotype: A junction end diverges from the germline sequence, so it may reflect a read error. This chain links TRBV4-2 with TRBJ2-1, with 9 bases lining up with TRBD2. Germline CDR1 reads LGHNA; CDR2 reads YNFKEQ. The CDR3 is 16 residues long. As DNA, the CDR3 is TGTGCCAGCAGCCAAGATAGCGGGAGCTCCTACAATGACCAGTTCTTC. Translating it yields CASSQDSGSSYNDQFF.

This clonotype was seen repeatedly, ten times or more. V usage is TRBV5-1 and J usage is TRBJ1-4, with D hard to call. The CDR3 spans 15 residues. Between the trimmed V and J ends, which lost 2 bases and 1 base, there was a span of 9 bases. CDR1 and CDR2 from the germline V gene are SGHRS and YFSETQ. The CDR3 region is CASSLGGITNEKLFF. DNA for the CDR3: TGCGCCAGCAGCTTAGGAGGAATAACTAATGAAAAACTGTTTTTT. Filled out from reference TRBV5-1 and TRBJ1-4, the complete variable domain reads KAGVTQTPRYLIKTRGQQVTLSCSPISGHRSVSWYQQTPGQGLQFLFEYFSETQRNKGNFPGRFSGRQFSNSRSEMNVSTLELGDSALYLCASSLGGITNEKLFFGSGTQLSVL.

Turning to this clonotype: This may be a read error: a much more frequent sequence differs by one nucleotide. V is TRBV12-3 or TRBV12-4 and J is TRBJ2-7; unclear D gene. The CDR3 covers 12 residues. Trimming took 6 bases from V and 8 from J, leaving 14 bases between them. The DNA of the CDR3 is TGTGCCAGCAGCTTCCAATCCGCCCAGCAGTACTTC. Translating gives CASSFQSAQQYF.

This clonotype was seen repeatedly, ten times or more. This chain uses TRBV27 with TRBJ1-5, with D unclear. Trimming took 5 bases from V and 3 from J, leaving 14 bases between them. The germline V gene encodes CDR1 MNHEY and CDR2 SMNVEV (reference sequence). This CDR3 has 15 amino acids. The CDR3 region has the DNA TGTGCCAGCAGTCCCCTCGGGGTTAACAATCAGCCCCAGCATTTT. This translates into CASSPLGVNNQPQHF.